This paragraph covers one T cell receptor (beta chain) sequence. Method: immunoSEQ multiplex PCR; TCRdb's copy keeps in-frame clones and lacks some. The sample carries roughly 2.2 million clones, around 93% recorded once. The sample belongs to a study of shared clonotypes between healthy human individuals. About the study: Each donor's CD4 naive and CD4 memory cells filled three plates apiece, CD8 naive two, and CD8 memory one.

Looked up from germline, CDR1 is MNHEY and CDR2 is SMNVEV (reference sequence). There are 14 residues in the CDR3. Trimming cost V 5 bases and J 1 base, with 12 bases left between them. The chain couples TRBV27 to TRBJ2-7; no firm D call. Source material: naive CD4+ T cells from PBMCs. Sample subset: CD45RA+ positively selected. The source of this sequence is a man aged 18 to 30 in good health. Some clones in this sample may be carry-over from other donors' samples. The CDR3 sequence is CASSRAATSYEQYF. The CDR3 nucleotides read TGTGCCAGCAGTCGGGCAGCCACTTCCTACGAGCAGTACTTC.